The 3 T cell receptor beta chains below were found in one sample sequenced in a study of blood T cell repertoires in COVID-19. Some clones are missing from TCRdb's copy, which holds only in-frame ones; the method was immunoSEQ multiplex PCR. This sample has approximately 200,000 clones, with 70% to 85% found just once. The source material was PBMCs or T cells enriched from blood (not recorded which). The receptors here all came from a woman aged 40 to 50 with acute COVID-19.

The chain carries TRBV4-1 and TRBJ1-3; a possible D gene is TRBD1 (5 bases). The CDR3 totals 16 residues. The germline V and J ends were trimmed by 1 base and 4 bases, with 14 bases remaining between them. Germline V CDR1 and CDR2: MGHRA, YSYEKL. Here the CDR3 reads CASSQGQPTSGNTIYF. The CDR3 DNA follows: TGCGCCAGCAGCCAAGGACAGCCAACTTCGGGAAACACCATATATTTT.

This clone has a handful of counts. The rearrangement joins TRBV6-1 to TRBJ2-1, with D tentatively TRBD1 (6 bases). Trimming stripped 3 bases from V and 7 bases from J, with 13 bases between. The CDR3 has 14 residues. The germline gives CDR1 MNHNS, CDR2 SASEGT. The DNA for the CDR3 is TGTGCCAGCAGTGACCCCTGGACAGCAAATGAGCAGTTCTTC. It encodes CASSDPWTANEQFF.

The rearrangement joins TRBV11-3 to TRBJ2-3; 10 bases align to TRBD2. Trimming cost V 1 base and J 4 bases; bases outside gene matches: 8. Germline lookup yields CDR1 SGHNT and CDR2 YENEEA. CDR3 length equals 17 residues. The CDR3 DNA reads as TGTGCCAGCAGCTTAGGGAGAGCGGGAGGGCCGTCAGATACGCAGTATTTT. This gives the protein CASSLGRAGGPSDTQYF.